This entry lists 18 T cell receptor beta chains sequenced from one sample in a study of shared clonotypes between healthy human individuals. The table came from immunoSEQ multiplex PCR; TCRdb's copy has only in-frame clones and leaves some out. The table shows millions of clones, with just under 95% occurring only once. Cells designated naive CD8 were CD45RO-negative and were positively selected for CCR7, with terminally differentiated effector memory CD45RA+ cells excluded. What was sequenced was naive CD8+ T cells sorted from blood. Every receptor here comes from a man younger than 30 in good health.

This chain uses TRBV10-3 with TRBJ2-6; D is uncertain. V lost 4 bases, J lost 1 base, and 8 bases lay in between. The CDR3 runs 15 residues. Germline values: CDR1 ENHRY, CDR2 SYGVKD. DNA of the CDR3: TGTGCCATCAGTGGGGGTGATTCTGGGGCCAACGTCCTGACTTTC. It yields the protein CAISGGDSGANVLTF.

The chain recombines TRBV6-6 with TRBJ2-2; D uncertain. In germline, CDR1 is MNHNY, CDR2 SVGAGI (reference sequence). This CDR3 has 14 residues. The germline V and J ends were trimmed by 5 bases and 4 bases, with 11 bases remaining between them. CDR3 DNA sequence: TGTGCCAGCAGTCTAGGACCGCTCACCGGGGAGCTGTTTTTT. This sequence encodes CASSLGPLTGELFF.

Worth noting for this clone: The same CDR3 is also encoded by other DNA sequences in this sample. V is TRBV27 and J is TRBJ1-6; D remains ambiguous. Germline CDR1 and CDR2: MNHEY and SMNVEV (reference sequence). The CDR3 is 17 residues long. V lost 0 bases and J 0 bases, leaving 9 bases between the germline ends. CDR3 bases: TGTGCCAGCAGTTTATCGGCAGAGAGCTCCTATAATTCACCCCTCCACTTT. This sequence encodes CASSLSAESSYNSPLHF.

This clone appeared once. CDR3: CAITGQYATNEKLFF. CDR3 nucleotides: TGTGCCATAACGGGACAGTACGCAACTAATGAAAAACTGTTTTTT. This sequence joins TRBV6-1 and TRBJ1-4; 7 bases are a match to TRBD1. The CDR3 sequence is 15 residues long. Germline V lookup: CDR1 MNHNS, CDR2 SASEGT. With V trimmed by 10 bases and J by 0 bases, 8 bases remained unmatched.

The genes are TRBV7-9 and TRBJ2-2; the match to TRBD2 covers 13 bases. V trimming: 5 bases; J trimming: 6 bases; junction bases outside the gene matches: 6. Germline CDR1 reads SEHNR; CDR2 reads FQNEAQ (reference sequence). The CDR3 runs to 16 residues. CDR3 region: CASSTRLAGGPGELFF. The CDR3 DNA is TGTGCCAGCAGCACCCGACTAGCGGGGGGTCCCGGGGAGCTGTTTTTT.

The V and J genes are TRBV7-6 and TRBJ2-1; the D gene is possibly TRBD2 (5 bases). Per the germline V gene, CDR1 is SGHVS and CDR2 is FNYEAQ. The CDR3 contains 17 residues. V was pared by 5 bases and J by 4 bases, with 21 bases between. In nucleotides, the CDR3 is TGTGCCAGCAGCCGTTCCCCCTCGGGCCCGGGGTACAATGAGCAGTTCTTC. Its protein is CASSRSPSGPGYNEQFF.

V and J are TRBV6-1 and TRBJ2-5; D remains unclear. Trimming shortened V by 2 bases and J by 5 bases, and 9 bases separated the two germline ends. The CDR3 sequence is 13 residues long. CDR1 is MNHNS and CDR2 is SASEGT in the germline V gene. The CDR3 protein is CASSEPLEETQYF. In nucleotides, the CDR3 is TGTGCCAGCAGTGAACCCTTAGAGGAGACCCAGTACTTC.

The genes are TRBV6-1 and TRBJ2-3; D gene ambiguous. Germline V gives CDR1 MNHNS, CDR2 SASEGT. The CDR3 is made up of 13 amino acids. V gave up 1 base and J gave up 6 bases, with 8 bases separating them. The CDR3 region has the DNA TGTGCCAGCAGTGAAGGAGTCTGGGATACGCAGTATTTT. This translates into CASSEGVWDTQYF.

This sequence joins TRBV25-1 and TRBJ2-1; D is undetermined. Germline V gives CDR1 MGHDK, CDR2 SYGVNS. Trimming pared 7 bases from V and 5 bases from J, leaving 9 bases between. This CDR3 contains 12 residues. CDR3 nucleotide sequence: TGTGCCAGCAACTCCGGAGACAATGAGCAGTTCTTC. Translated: CASNSGDNEQFF.

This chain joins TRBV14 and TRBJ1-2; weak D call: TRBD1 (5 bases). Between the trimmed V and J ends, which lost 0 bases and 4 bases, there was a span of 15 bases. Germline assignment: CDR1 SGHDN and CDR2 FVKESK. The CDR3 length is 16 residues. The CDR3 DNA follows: TGTGCCAGCAGCCAAGAACAATACAGGACATTCTATGGCTACACCTTC. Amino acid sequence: CASSQEQYRTFYGYTF.

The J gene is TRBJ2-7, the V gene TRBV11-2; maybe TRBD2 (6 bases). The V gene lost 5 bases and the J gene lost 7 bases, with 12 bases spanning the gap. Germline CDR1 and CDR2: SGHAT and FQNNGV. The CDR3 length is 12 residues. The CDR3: CASSRAGREQYF. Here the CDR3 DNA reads TGTGCCAGCAGCCGGGCCGGGAGAGAGCAGTACTTC.

CDR3 protein: CASSPLDGGHNNEQFF. DNA for the CDR3: TGCGCCAGCAGCCCACTTGATGGCGGACATAACAATGAGCAGTTCTTC. The rearrangement uses TRBV4-3 and TRBJ2-1, with D tentatively TRBD1 (5 bases). The CDR3 extends over 16 amino acids. In germline, CDR1 is LGHNA, CDR2 YSLEER. V was cut by 4 bases and J by 5 bases, with 18 bases left in between.

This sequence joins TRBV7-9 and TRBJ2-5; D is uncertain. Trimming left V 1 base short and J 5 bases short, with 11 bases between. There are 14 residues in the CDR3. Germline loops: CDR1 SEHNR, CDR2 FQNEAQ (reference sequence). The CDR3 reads CASSLGQTWETQYF. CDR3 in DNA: TGTGCCAGCAGCTTAGGGCAGACTTGGGAGACCCAGTACTTC.

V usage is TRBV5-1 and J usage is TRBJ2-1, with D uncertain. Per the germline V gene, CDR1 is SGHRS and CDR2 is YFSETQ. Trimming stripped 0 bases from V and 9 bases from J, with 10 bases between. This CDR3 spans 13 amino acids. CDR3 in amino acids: CASSLGPSLEQFF. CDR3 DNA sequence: TGCGCCAGCAGCTTGGGGCCATCGCTTGAGCAGTTCTTC.

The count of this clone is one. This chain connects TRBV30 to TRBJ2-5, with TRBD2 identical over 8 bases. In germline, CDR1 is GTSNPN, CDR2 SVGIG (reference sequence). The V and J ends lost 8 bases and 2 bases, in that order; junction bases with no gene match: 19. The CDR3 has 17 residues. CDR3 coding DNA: TGTGCCCGCACGGAGCAGACTAGCGTTTTCTCGCAAGAGACCCAGTACTTC. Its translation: CARTEQTSVFSQETQYF.

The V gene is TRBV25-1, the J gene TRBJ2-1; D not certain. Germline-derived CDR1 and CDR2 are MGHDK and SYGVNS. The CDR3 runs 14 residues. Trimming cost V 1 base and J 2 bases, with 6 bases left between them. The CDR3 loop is CASSELATYNEQFF. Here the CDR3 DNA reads TGTGCCAGCAGTGAATTGGCCACCTACAATGAGCAGTTCTTC.

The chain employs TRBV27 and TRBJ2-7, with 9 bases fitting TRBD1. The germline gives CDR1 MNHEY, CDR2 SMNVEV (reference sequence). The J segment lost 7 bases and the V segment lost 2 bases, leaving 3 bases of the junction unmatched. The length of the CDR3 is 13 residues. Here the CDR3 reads CASSLRDRAEQYF. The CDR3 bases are TGTGCCAGCAGTTTACGGGACAGGGCAGAGCAGTACTTC.

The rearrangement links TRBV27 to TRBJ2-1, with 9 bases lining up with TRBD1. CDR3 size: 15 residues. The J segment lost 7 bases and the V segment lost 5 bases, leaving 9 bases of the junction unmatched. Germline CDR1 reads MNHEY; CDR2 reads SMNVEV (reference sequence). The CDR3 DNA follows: TGTGCCAGCAGTCCCCCTCGGACAGGGGTAAATGAGCAGTTCTTC. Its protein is CASSPPRTGVNEQFF.